What follows are 14 T cell receptor beta chains derived from one specimen sequenced in a study of T and B cells in COVID-19 patients. Multiplex PCR with BIOMED2 TRB-A/B primer pools amplified TRB rearrangements. TCRdb processed the multiplex PCR reads anew with MiXCR; each CDR3 protein has one entry. The sample yields about 15,000 distinct CDR3 sequences, around 30% seen once. Blood genomic DNA input for TRB amplification was about 240-550 ng. The sequenced material came from blood. The source of these receptors is a human donor who had recovered from COVID-19.

This CDR3 reads CSARAQGLYEQYF. As DNA, the CDR3 is TGCAGTGCTAGAGCGCAGGGTCTCTACGAGCAGTACTTC. This chain connects TRBV20-1 to TRBJ2-7, with a possible D match to TRBD1 (5 bases). The V gene's germline CDR1 is DFQATT and CDR2 SNEGSKA (reference sequence). Trimming left V 1 base short and J 3 bases short, with 10 bases between. The length of the CDR3 is 13 residues.

With respect to this clonotype: A much larger clone sits a single nucleotide away, making a read error possible. Because the CDR3 is missing its conserved closing phenylalanine or tryptophan, this is likely a read error. The chain uses TRBV5-6 and TRBJ2-1; 13 positions agree with TRBD2. V was pared by 10 bases and J by 8 bases, with 9 bases of the junction left unmatched. Germline loops: CDR1 SGHDT, CDR2 YYEEEE. The CDR3 spans 14 residues. Here the CDR3 reads CAREGLAGWYEQFS. The CDR3 region has the DNA TGTGCCCGAGAGGGACTAGCGGGATGGTATGAGCAGTTCTCC.

DNA for the CDR3: TGTGCCAGCTCACCAACGGCGGGGGGCGCCAAAAACATTCAGTACTTC. Its translation: CASSPTAGGAKNIQYF. The V and J genes are TRBV18 and TRBJ2-4; 8 positions agree with TRBD2. There are 16 residues in the CDR3. Trimming took 2 bases from V and 1 from J; bases not matched to a gene: 4. The V gene's germline CDR1 is KGHSH and CDR2 LQKENI. The complete variable domain, with remaining parts taken from reference TRBV18 and TRBJ2-4, reads NAGVMQNPRHLVRRRGQEARLRCSPMKGHSHVYWYRQLPEEGLKFMVYLQKENIIDESGMPKERFSAEFPKEGPSILRIQQVVRGDSAAYFCASSPTAGGAKNIQYFGAGTRLSVL.

This clonotype is medium-sized within its sample. The rearrangement joins TRBV11-3 to TRBJ2-1; no definite D call. Germline loops: CDR1 SGHNT, CDR2 YENEEA. The CDR3 spans 13 residues. The V and J ends lost 3 bases and 7 bases respectively, with 10 bases between them. The CDR3 DNA sequence: TGTGCCAGCAGCTTCATGTTGGGAAATGAGCAGTTCTTC. Translation gives CASSFMLGNEQFF.

Turning to this clonotype: Its ends do not fully match the called genes, so a read error is possible. The chain has TRBV11-3 and TRBJ2-3, with TRBD2 identical over 9 bases. The CDR3 has 16 amino acids. Germline loops: CDR1 SGHNT, CDR2 YENEEA. CDR3 sequence reads: CASSQVASGNPDTQYF. The CDR3 DNA follows: TGCGCCAGCAGCCAAGTGGCTAGCGGGAACCCAGATACGCAGTATTTT.

The chain employs TRBV6-5 and TRBJ1-6; D gene uncertain. The V end lost 5 bases, the J end lost 0 bases, and 17 bases lay between the germline ends. CDR3 length equals 18 residues. The germline CDR1 and CDR2 sequences are MNHEY and SVGAGI. The CDR3 region is CASSDALAHSSYNSPLHF. The CDR3 nucleotides are TGTGCCAGCAGTGATGCCCTCGCGCATAGCTCCTATAATTCACCCCTCCACTTT.

This chain joins TRBV6-5 and TRBJ1-2, with D uncertain. V shed 7 bases and J shed 8 bases, with 11 bases lying between them. Germline-derived CDR1 and CDR2 are MNHEY and SVGAGI. The CDR3 contains 11 residues. Here the CDR3 reads CASTSGEGYTF. In DNA, the CDR3 is TGTGCCAGCACCTCTGGGGAAGGCTACACCTTC.

The V call is TRBV20-1, the J call TRBJ2-1, with a possible D match to TRBD1 (5 bases). Trimming removed 3 bases at V and 10 bases at J, with 22 bases between. The CDR3 runs 15 residues. Germline CDR1 and CDR2: DFQATT and SNEGSKA (reference sequence). The CDR3 here is CSASPLEVRQTEQFF. The CDR3 DNA reads TGCAGTGCTAGTCCCTTAGAAGTTCGACAGACCGAGCAGTTCTTC.

Comment on this clonotype: An end of the junction does not agree with germline; a read error may underlie this. The rearrangement uses TRBV11-3 and TRBJ2-1, with D possibly matching TRBD2 (7 bases). This CDR3 spans 15 amino acids. Germline V gives CDR1 SGHNT, CDR2 YENEEA. CDR3 protein: CASSSERGAINEQFF. CDR3 bases: TGCGCCAGCAGCTCCGAACGGGGGGCCATCAATGAGCAGTTCTTC.

This clonotype is labeled medium-sized (0.01 to 0.1%). CDR3 protein: CASAGQGNTGELFF. The CDR3 nucleotides are TGTGCCTCGGCGGGACAGGGGAACACCGGGGAGCTGTTTTTT. The chain has TRBV30 and TRBJ2-2; 9 bases line up with TRBD1. The V gene end was trimmed by 7 bases and the J gene end by 1 base; junction bases not matched to a gene: 4. In germline, CDR1 is GTSNPN, CDR2 SVGIG (reference sequence). The CDR3 is made up of 14 amino acids.

The DNA for the CDR3 is TGTGCCAGCAGTTTAGTCTTGGGGGGGAGCTACGAGCAGTACTTC. It codes for CASSLVLGGSYEQYF. The chain links TRBV27 to TRBJ2-7; 7 nucleotides agree with TRBD2. CDR1 and CDR2 from the germline V gene are MNHEY and SMNVEV (reference sequence). The CDR3 consists of 15 residues. V lost 2 bases and J lost 3; bases outside the gene matches: 7.

The table lists this clonotype with many counts. V is TRBV12-3 or TRBV12-4 and J is TRBJ2-1, with 7 nucleotides matching TRBD2. The CDR3 extends over 12 amino acids. The trim removed 6 bases at V and 12 bases at J, leaving 8 bases unmatched. DNA for the CDR3: TGTGCCAGCAGCCATCCTAGCGGTCGGCAGTTCTTC. It translates to CASSHPSGRQFF.

This chain joins TRBV18 and TRBJ2-7; D uncertain. The germline V and J ends were trimmed by 1 base and 3 bases, with 13 bases remaining between them. The germline gives CDR1 KGHSH, CDR2 LQKENI. The CDR3 sequence is 15 residues long. CDR3: CASSPLPSTNYEQYF. In DNA form, the CDR3 reads TGTGCCAGCTCACCACTCCCTTCGACAAACTACGAGCAGTACTTC. The variable domain in full, with the rest retrieved from reference TRBV18 and TRBJ2-7, is NAGVMQNPRHLVRRRGQEARLRCSPMKGHSHVYWYRQLPEEGLKFMVYLQKENIIDESGMPKERFSAEFPKEGPSILRIQQVVRGDSAAYFCASSPLPSTNYEQYFGPGTRLTVT.

By share, this clonotype counts as medium-sized. J is TRBJ2-5 and V is TRBV12-3 or TRBV12-4, with 7 positions matching TRBD1. V lost 3 bases, J lost 5 bases, and 12 bases stayed unmatched. This CDR3 has 16 amino acids. CDR3 protein: CASSLGVGQQRETQYF. DNA of the CDR3: TGTGCCAGCAGTTTGGGGGTGGGACAGCAGAGGGAGACCCAGTACTTC.